These 27 T cell receptor beta chains share one sample of origin, sequenced in a study of T cells in localized non-small cell lung cancer. Assay used: immunoSEQ multiplex PCR; TCRdb lists only in-frame clones, some missing. Among some 56,000 clones, about nine tenths were seen once, and the ten largest hold 5.2%. The input for sequencing was peripheral blood, taken before any cancer treatment. These receptors all stem from a woman aged 40-70 years with stage I lung adenocarcinoma.

The rearrangement joins TRBV6-6 to TRBJ1-2, with no clear D. Between the trimmed V and J ends, which lost 6 bases and 4 bases, there was a span of 15 bases. Germline CDR1 is MNHNY and CDR2 is SVGAGI (reference sequence). The CDR3 extends over 14 amino acids. The DNA for the CDR3 is TGTGCCAGCAGCCCTTCTTCTCCGACCTATGGCTACACCTTC. It is translated as CASSPSSPTYGYTF.

This chain uses TRBV5-8 with TRBJ1-5; tentative D call: TRBD1 (5 bases). CDR1 SGHTS and CDR2 YDEGEE come from the germline V gene. V shed 2 bases and J shed 5 bases, with 11 bases lying between them. The CDR3 spans 14 residues. CDR3: CASSFGTGHQPQHF. In DNA form, the CDR3 reads TGTGCCAGCAGCTTCGGGACTGGGCATCAGCCCCAGCATTTT.

This chain joins TRBV27 and TRBJ2-6; D unresolved. The CDR3 consists of 16 residues. V lost 7 bases and J 0 bases, leaving 13 bases between the germline ends. CDR1 MNHEY and CDR2 SMNVEV come from the germline V gene (reference sequence). The CDR3 is CASNPYWSSGANVLTF. CDR3 sequence (DNA): TGTGCCAGCAACCCCTACTGGAGCTCTGGGGCCAACGTCCTGACTTTC.

The chain joins TRBV6-1 to TRBJ1-5; D is unclear. Germline loops: CDR1 MNHNS, CDR2 SASEGT. Trimming took 2 bases from V and 1 from J, leaving 6 bases between them. The CDR3 runs to 14 residues. CDR3 in DNA: TGTGCCAGCAGTGAATCTGGCAGCAATCAGCCCCAGCATTTT. Translating gives CASSESGSNQPQHF.

The genes are TRBV28 and TRBJ1-1; D remains unclear. There are 13 residues in the CDR3. Germline CDR1 reads MDHEN; CDR2 reads SYDVKM. Deletions cut 10 bases from V and 0 bases from J, with 12 bases between. CDR3 bases: TGTGCCATACGGGTCTCTGTGAACACTGAAGCTTTCTTT. This translates into CAIRVSVNTEAFF.

The CDR3 loop is CASSLKGPLVEAFF. The CDR3 nucleotides read TGCGCCAGCAGCTTGAAGGGGCCCCTAGTTGAAGCTTTCTTT. V is TRBV5-1 and J is TRBJ1-1, with D possibly being TRBD1 (5 bases). Germline V lookup: CDR1 SGHRS, CDR2 YFSETQ. V lost 1 base to trimming and J lost 7 bases, with 14 bases between them. CDR3 length: 14 amino acids.

V gene TRBV7-9 combines with J gene TRBJ1-2; D is unclear. The CDR3 contains 13 residues. Looked up from germline, CDR1 is SEHNR and CDR2 is FQNEAQ (reference sequence). V dropped 5 bases and J dropped 4 bases, with 11 bases sitting between them. CDR3 in amino acids: CASSPSTSYGYTF. CDR3 DNA: TGTGCCAGCAGCCCATCGACAAGCTATGGCTACACCTTC. The full variable domain, its missing parts supplied by reference TRBV7-9 and TRBJ1-2, is DTGVSQNPRHKITKRGQNVTFRCDPISEHNRLYWYRQTLGQGPEFLTYFQNEAQLEKSRLLSDRFSAERPKGSFSTLEIQRTEQGDSAMYLCASSPSTSYGYTFGSGTRLTVV.

V and J are TRBV7-2 and TRBJ1-6; 8 positions match TRBD1. The CDR3 extends over 18 amino acids. Germline CDR1 is SGHTA and CDR2 is FQGNSA. The J segment lost 7 bases and the V segment lost 1 base, leaving 12 bases of the junction unmatched. In DNA form, the CDR3 reads TGTGCCAGCAGCTTAGTCCCGGCCGGGACAGGAAGAAATTCACCCCTCCACTTT. This sequence encodes CASSLVPAGTGRNSPLHF.

The genes are TRBV29-1 and TRBJ1-2; TRBD1 matches at 7 bases. Trimming at V came to 2 bases and at J to 8 bases, leaving 8 bases not matched to a gene. This CDR3 is built from 13 residues. The germline V gene encodes CDR1 SQVTM and CDR2 ANQGSEA. As DNA, the CDR3 is TGCAGCGTTGAACCCTCCGGGACAGACGGCTACACCTTC. Its protein product is CSVEPSGTDGYTF.

This chain uses TRBV19 with TRBJ1-5; D remains ambiguous. CDR1 LNHDA and CDR2 SQIVND come from the germline V gene (reference sequence). Trimming took 3 bases from V and 2 from J, leaving 11 bases between them. There are 15 residues in the CDR3. The CDR3 bases are TGTGCCAGTAGTATCGCAGCTCAGGGCAATCAGCCCCAGCATTTT. Its translation: CASSIAAQGNQPQHF.

V usage is TRBV5-1 and J usage is TRBJ2-1; 11 positions agree with TRBD2. V dropped 3 bases and J dropped 5; count of bases not matched to a gene: 10. From germline, CDR1 is SGHRS and CDR2 YFSETQ. The CDR3 has 17 amino acids. CDR3 in DNA: TGCGCCAGCAGCTCTTTTATAGCGGGGGGGCTAAACAATGAGCAGTTCTTC. Its translation: CASSSFIAGGLNNEQFF. The full variable domain, its missing parts supplied by reference TRBV5-1 and TRBJ2-1, is KAGVTQTPRYLIKTRGQQVTLSCSPISGHRSVSWYQQTPGQGLQFLFEYFSETQRNKGNFPGRFSGRQFSNSRSEMNVSTLELGDSALYLCASSSFIAGGLNNEQFFGPGTRLTVL.

CDR3 in amino acids: CASSTDSGVSYTF. The DNA of the CDR3 is TGTGCCAGCAGTACCGATTCAGGGGTCAGCTACACCTTC. J is TRBJ1-2 and V is TRBV6-6; a weak D match, TRBD1 (6 bases). The V gene's germline CDR1 is MNHNY and CDR2 SVGAGI (reference sequence). V was trimmed by 5 bases and J by 9 bases, leaving 16 bases between them. The CDR3 is 13 amino acids.

V and J are TRBV28 and TRBJ1-1; 7 nucleotides agree with TRBD1. Germline CDR1 MDHEN, CDR2 SYDVKM. The junction had 9 bases not matched to a gene; V was cut back by 6 bases and J by 2 bases. This CDR3 region has 15 residues. As DNA, the CDR3 is TGTGCCAGCAGCCCCCCGACAGGGTTTAACACTGAAGCTTTCTTT. As protein: CASSPPTGFNTEAFF.

This rearrangement joins TRBV4-2 to TRBJ1-1, with a weak D call TRBD1 (6 bases). Trimming stripped 0 bases from V and 13 bases from J, with 12 bases between. This CDR3 is built from 12 residues. In germline, CDR1 is LGHNA, CDR2 YNFKEQ. The CDR3 spells CASSQDRQVVFF. The DNA for the CDR3 is TGTGCCAGCAGCCAAGATAGACAGGTGGTTTTCTTT.

The gene calls are TRBV7-8 and TRBJ1-2; possibly TRBD1 for D (5 bases). V was pared by 1 base and J by 7 bases, with 13 bases between. CDR3 length: 14 residues. The V gene's germline CDR1 is SGHVS and CDR2 FQNEAQ. CDR3 in DNA: TGTGCCAGCAGCTTAGTTGCCGCCAGGGCTGGCTACACCTTC. This codes for CASSLVAARAGYTF.

The V gene is TRBV28, the J gene TRBJ2-7, with D possibly TRBD2 on 5 matching bases. Trimming cost V 3 bases and J 0 bases, with 12 bases left between them. Germline CDR1 is MDHEN and CDR2 is SYDVKM. The CDR3 contains 15 residues. This CDR3 is CASSFEGMSSYEQYF. CDR3 in DNA: TGTGCCAGCAGTTTTGAGGGAATGAGCTCCTACGAGCAGTACTTC.

The V gene is TRBV7-3, the J gene TRBJ2-3, with D possibly being TRBD1 (6 bases). The V and J ends lost 5 bases and 2 bases respectively, with 8 bases between them. The CDR3 loop spans 13 amino acids. CDR1 and CDR2 (germline): SGHTA, FQGTGA. DNA for the CDR3: TGTGCCAGCAGCAGGGACAACACAGATACGCAGTATTTT. Its translation is CASSRDNTDTQYF.

The chain is built from TRBV9 and TRBJ2-1; D is uncertain. V lost 5 bases to trimming and J lost 7 bases, with 13 bases between them. The CDR3 has 13 amino acids. Germline-derived CDR1 and CDR2 are SGDLS and YYNGEE. CDR3 DNA: TGTGCCAGCAGTTTGGGCCTTTTTAATGAGCAGTTCTTC. It codes for CASSLGLFNEQFF.

This chain connects TRBV11-2 to TRBJ2-3, with 9 positions matching TRBD2. Trimming cost V 5 bases and J 0 bases; bases outside gene matches: 9. CDR1 and CDR2 from the germline V gene are SGHAT and FQNNGV. There are 17 residues in the CDR3. In DNA, the CDR3 is TGTGCCAGCAGCACGCTAGCGGGATCCTTTAGCACAGATACGCAGTATTTT. The encoded protein is CASSTLAGSFSTDTQYF. The full variable domain, completed using reference TRBV11-2 and TRBJ2-3, is EAGVAQSPRYKIIEKRQSVAFWCNPISGHATLYWYQQILGQGPKLLIQFQNNGVVDDSQLPKDRFSAERLKGVDSTLKIQPAKLEDSAVYLCASSTLAGSFSTDTQYFGPGTRLTVL.

The rearrangement links TRBV14 to TRBJ1-2; 11 bases are shared with TRBD1. There are 16 residues in the CDR3. With V trimmed by 1 base and J by 4 bases, 5 bases remained unmatched. Per the germline V gene, CDR1 is SGHDN and CDR2 is FVKESK. The CDR3 loop is CASSQVMGTGGYGYTF. DNA for the CDR3: TGTGCCAGCAGCCAAGTGATGGGGACAGGGGGCTATGGCTACACCTTC. The whole variable domain, filled in from reference TRBV14 and TRBJ1-2, reads EAGVTQFPSHSVIEKGQTVTLRCDPISGHDNLYWYRRVMGKEIKFLLHFVKESKQDESGMPNNRFLAERTGGTYSTLKVQPAELEDSGVYFCASSQVMGTGGYGYTFGSGTRLTVV.

V gene TRBV5-6 combines with J gene TRBJ2-5; D gene ambiguous. Germline V gene lookup returns CDR1 SGHDT and CDR2 YYEEEE. The length of the CDR3 is 12 residues. Trimming took off 1 base at V and 4 bases at J, with 5 bases between the two ends. The chain's CDR3 is CASSLSRETQYF. For the CDR3, the DNA is TGTGCCAGCAGCTTGAGTAGAGAGACCCAGTACTTC.

This rearrangement joins TRBV9 to TRBJ2-3; 7 positions match TRBD1. Trimming took 0 bases from V and 5 from J; bases not matched to a gene: 15. CDR3 length: 18 amino acids. Germline assignment: CDR1 SGDLS and CDR2 YYNGEE. The CDR3 is CASSVATSVAGGLDTQYF. DNA of the CDR3: TGTGCCAGCAGCGTAGCTACGAGCGTGGCAGGGGGTCTAGATACGCAGTATTTT.

The rearrangement uses TRBV7-7 and TRBJ2-2, with 7 bases aligning to TRBD2. Germline V CDR1 and CDR2: SSHAT, FNYEAQ (reference sequence). Unmatched junction bases numbered 1, after V lost 3 bases and J lost 6 bases. The CDR3 sequence is 13 residues long. The CDR3 is CASSLGGAGELFF. DNA for the CDR3: TGTGCCAGCAGCTTGGGAGGGGCCGGGGAGCTGTTTTTT. Filled out from reference TRBV7-7 and TRBJ2-2, the complete variable domain reads GAGVSQSPRYKVTKRGQDVTLRCDPISSHATLYWYQQALGQGPEFLTYFNYEAQPDKSGLPSDRFSAERPEGSISTLTIQRTEQRDSAMYRCASSLGGAGELFFGEGSRLTVL.

The V gene is TRBV11-2, the J gene TRBJ1-1, with a weak D call TRBD1 (5 bases). The CDR3 sequence is 14 residues long. The V and J ends lost 1 base and 5 bases respectively, with 11 bases between them. Germline V gene sequence: CDR1 SGHAT, CDR2 FQNNGV. The CDR3 is CASSLVGGRTEAFF. In DNA, the CDR3 is TGTGCCAGCAGCTTAGTGGGGGGTCGGACTGAAGCTTTCTTT.

This clone was seen once. V usage is TRBV11-2 and J usage is TRBJ2-3, with D uncertain. The germline V and J ends were trimmed by 5 bases and 2 bases, with 17 bases remaining between them. Looked up from germline, CDR1 is SGHAT and CDR2 is FQNNGV. This CDR3 is 16 amino acids long. In nucleotides, the CDR3 is TGTGCCAGCAGCACTCGGACCTCAAGTCTCACAGATACGCAGTATTTT. Its protein is CASSTRTSSLTDTQYF.

The CDR3 DNA follows: TGTGCCAGCCGCACTAGCGGCTACAATGAGCAGTTCTTC. It is translated as CASRTSGYNEQFF. The chain employs TRBV6-6 and TRBJ2-1; 8 bases match TRBD2. Germline V gives CDR1 MNHNY, CDR2 SVGAGI (reference sequence). The CDR3 has 13 amino acids. V lost 8 bases and J lost 3; bases outside the gene matches: 3.

This chain uses TRBV19 with TRBJ1-2; D perhaps matches TRBD1 (5 bases). CDR1 and CDR2 (germline): LNHDA, SQIVND (reference sequence). Trimming stripped 5 bases from V and 8 bases from J, with 15 bases between. This CDR3 is built from 13 residues. The CDR3 here is CASSGTDREGYTF. The DNA of the CDR3 is TGTGCCAGTAGTGGGACGGATCGGGAAGGCTACACCTTC.